This TCR beta chain comes out of a study of T cell responses to AZD1222 COVID-19 vaccine. Notes on the study in general: At study baseline, merely five or six AZD1222 recipients were seropositive.

Deletions cut 1 base from V and 7 bases from J, with 12 bases between. The CDR3 runs 15 residues. CDR1 and CDR2 (germline): SGHNT, YYREEE (reference sequence). Clones were sequenced by immunoSEQ multiplex PCR, and TCRdb holds only the in-frame ones, with some missing. Among approximately 75,000 clones listed, over 75% were seen once. This clone was recorded only once. Its antigen remains unidentified. The clonotype was recovered from an adult who received the AZD1222 COVID-19 vaccine. The genes are TRBV5-4 and TRBJ1-6; weak D call: TRBD1 (6 bases). Sequencing was performed on peripheral blood, taken 28 days after the second AZD1222 dose. The CDR3 bases are TGTGCCAGCAGCTTGAATAGAGGGACAAATTCACCCCTCCACTTT. Translated: CASSLNRGTNSPLHF.